This T cell receptor beta chain was sequenced in a study of T cell responses to AZD1222 COVID-19 vaccine. Points from the study as a whole: Most donors were white British and more were female, and clonal diversity was possibly underestimated. At 160-218 and 743-854, vaccine-associated CD4 TCRs were dominant, and they spanned spike.

Data came from immunoSEQ multiplex PCR; TCRdb stores just in-frame clones and leaves some out. Of just under 90,000 clones in the sample, over 75% are singletons; the top ten hold 5.5%. In the case of this clone: Its antigen is not known.

The V gene's germline CDR1 is MDHEN and CDR2 SYDVKM. V was clipped by 5 bases and J by 0 bases, with 5 bases between them. There are 12 residues in the CDR3. The material sequenced was peripheral blood, taken 28 days after the second AZD1222 dose. The clonotype was recovered from an adult who received the AZD1222 COVID-19 vaccine. J is TRBJ2-7 and V is TRBV28; D call uncertain. CDR3 bases: TGTGCCAGCAGTCGCCTCTCCTACGAGCAGTACTTC. It translates to CASSRLSYEQYF.